The T cell receptor (beta chain) described here comes from a study of T cell changes during pregnancy in multiple sclerosis. Profiled with immunoSEQ multiplex PCR; TCRdb holds only in-frame clones, not every one. The sample records 65,000 to 90,000 clones, roughly 90% being singletons. V gave up 4 bases and J gave up 5 bases; unmatched junction bases: 7. Germline values: CDR1 SGDLS, CDR2 YYNGEE. The CDR3 is 15 residues long. This TCR was sampled from a female donor with multiple sclerosis, enrolled in a pregnancy study. Here the sequenced sample was peripheral blood, taken in the first trimester of pregnancy. V is TRBV9 and J is TRBJ1-4, with TRBD1 matching over 8 bases. CDR3 bases: TGTGCCAGCAGCCCCAGGGACAGGACGAATGAAAAACTGTTTTTT. Residues: CASSPRDRTNEKLFF. Drawing the rest from reference TRBV9 and TRBJ1-4, the complete variable domain is DSGVTQTPKHLITATGQRVTLRCSPRSGDLSVYWYQQSLDQGLQFLIQYYNGEERAKGNILERFSAQQFPDLHSELNLSSLELGDSALYFCASSPRDRTNEKLFFGSGTQLSVL.